This is a list of T cell receptor beta chains from one sample in a study of CD8 T cells in ankylosing spondylitis. TCRdb re-derived calls from the 5' RACE reads in MiXCR, one entry per CDR3 protein. The repertoire includes about 160,000 distinct CDR3 sequences, about 16% of them detected once, and approximately 7.8% sits in the top ten. Specimen: blood, either unsorted or a sorted T cell fraction (not recorded which). These receptors were taken from a male donor with ankylosing spondylitis or in good health (not recorded which). The CDR3 runs from the conserved cysteine through the conserved F or W. Each record gives: CDR3 protein, J gene, V gene.

CDR3: CASSEIPAIGQSHQPQHF
J: TRBJ1-5
V: TRBV7-8

CDR3: CASTGTGNYGYTF
J: TRBJ1-2
V: TRBV2

CDR3: CSVGDREELFF
J: TRBJ1-4
V: TRBV29-1

CDR3: CASSLRGVSSYNEQFF
J: TRBJ2-1
V: TRBV3-1

CDR3: CASSLERTGFHNEQFF
J: TRBJ2-1
V: TRBV7-6

CDR3: CAISGPASEQFF
J: TRBJ2-1
V: TRBV10-3

CDR3: CSARAPETSGNTGELFF
J: TRBJ2-2
V: TRBV20-1

CDR3: CASTWTRDTEAFF
J: TRBJ1-1
V: TRBV5-1

CDR3: CSAATTGNTIYF
J: TRBJ1-3
V: TRBV20-1

CDR3: CASSATGAATNEKLFF
J: TRBJ1-4
V: TRBV5-1

CDR3: CASSQVGTMTGELFF
J: TRBJ2-2
V: TRBV4-1

CDR3: CSVESGDNEQFF
J: TRBJ2-1
V: TRBV29-1

CDR3: CASSLTSKNEQFF
J: TRBJ2-1
V: TRBV11-2

CDR3: CSVEKQEINYGYTF
J: TRBJ1-2
V: TRBV29-1

CDR3: CASSNGGQGNEKLFF
J: TRBJ1-4
V: TRBV6-1

CDR3: CASSPGTGREKLFF
J: TRBJ1-4
V: TRBV9

CDR3: CASSYDRGRGDGYTF
J: TRBJ1-2
V: TRBV11-2

CDR3: CASSYSPRAEAFF
J: TRBJ1-1
V: TRBV6-5

CDR3: CASGTGGYNYEQYF
J: TRBJ2-7
V: TRBV5-1

CDR3: CSARDHFAEPSYGYTF
J: TRBJ1-2
V: TRBV20-1

CDR3: CASSVETRLAAFF
J: TRBJ1-1
V: TRBV9

CDR3: CASSASVGFGGQETQYF
J: TRBJ2-5
V: TRBV28

CDR3: CASSLGAGSYGYTF
J: TRBJ1-2
V: TRBV28

CDR3: CASSLGAGLSTGELFF
J: TRBJ2-2
V: TRBV7-3

CDR3: CASAGANVLTF
J: TRBJ2-6
V: TRBV12-3/TRBV12-4

CDR3: CSAAGHANTEAFF
J: TRBJ1-1
V: TRBV20-1